Shown below are 4 T cell receptor beta chains from a single sample sequenced in a study of blood T cell repertoires in COVID-19. The repertoire was sequenced with immunoSEQ multiplex PCR; TCRdb's copy has only in-frame clones and lacks some. The sample yields roughly 59,000 clones, 70% to 80% seen once. Sequenced input: peripheral blood. All receptors come from a man older than 75 with acute or convalescent COVID-19.

The rearrangement uses TRBV7-9 and TRBJ1-1; D is uncertain. This CDR3 is 13 amino acids long. The V end was cut by 5 bases, the J end by 3 bases, with 10 bases between. In germline, CDR1 is SEHNR, CDR2 FQNEAQ (reference sequence). The CDR3 DNA reads TGTGCCAGCAGCCTCACAGAAGACACTGAAGCTTTCTTT. As protein: CASSLTEDTEAFF.

The J gene is TRBJ1-1, the V gene TRBV6-2 or TRBV6-3; TRBD1 aligns across 7 bases. Trimming at V came to 5 bases and at J to 7 bases, leaving 7 bases not matched to a gene. The CDR3 totals 13 residues. From germline, CDR1 is MNHEY and CDR2 SVGEGT. CDR3 sequence reads: CASSRQGMLEAFF. The CDR3 DNA follows: TGTGCCAGCAGTCGACAGGGAATGCTTGAAGCTTTCTTT.

The chain is built from TRBV27 and TRBJ2-7, with D possibly matching TRBD1 (5 bases). The germline V and J ends were trimmed by 6 bases and 5 bases, with 20 bases remaining between them. In germline, CDR1 is MNHEY, CDR2 SMNVEV (reference sequence). CDR3 size: 15 residues. CDR3: CASRSLGRARDEQYF. CDR3 bases: TGTGCCAGCAGATCCCTTGGCAGGGCAAGGGACGAGCAGTACTTC.

V gene TRBV3-1 (or the pseudogene TRBV3-2) combines with J gene TRBJ1-2, with 10 bases matching TRBD1. The CDR3 is 17 residues long. CDR1 is LGHDT, CDR2 YNNKEL, per germline (reference sequence). The junction had 12 bases not matched to a gene; V was cut back by 4 bases and J by 4 bases. The CDR3 region is CASSPPGQGSRIYGYTF. Here the CDR3 DNA reads TGTGCCAGCAGCCCGCCGGGACAGGGGTCGCGTATCTATGGCTACACCTTC.